The entry below describes one TCR beta chain. The CDR3 has 14 residues. Germline assignment: CDR1 MNHEY and CDR2 SVGEGT. Losses at the gene ends were 6 bases for V and 5 bases for J; bases not matched to a gene: 7. This record comes from a study of blood T cell repertoires in COVID-19. Residents of about two dozen US areas, aged about 18 to 95 years, made up the participants. Participant-reported clinical history was the basis for cohort assignment. Recovered status in Cohort 3 required two negative PCRs, clearance, or symptom resolution. Original processing methods: For nucleated cells, counts were estimated from reference gene primer amplification. Only in-frame clones appear in the TCRdb table, and some are missing; sequencing was by immunoSEQ multiplex PCR. Clonal size and the V and J genes are those of that table, whereas D and trimming came from the DNA. The data show over 250,000 clones, roughly 90% seen once.

The rearrangement uses TRBV6-2 or TRBV6-3 and TRBJ1-5, with 7 nucleotides matching TRBD1. The source of this sequence is an older woman who had recovered from COVID-19. The sequenced sample consisted of PBMCs or T cells enriched from blood (not recorded which). CDR3 region: CASSQTGADQPQHF. CDR3 coding DNA: TGTGCCAGCAGCCAAACAGGGGCAGATCAGCCCCAGCATTTT.